This TCR beta chain is drawn from a study of regulatory T cells in long-lasting Graves disease. Overall study results and limits: Patients with persistent disease shared 2,500 to 3,500 public clonotypes, outpacing the 966 shared by new patients.

This CDR3 has 12 residues. Trimming removed 0 bases at V and 4 bases at J, with 1 base between. The germline V gene encodes CDR1 LGHDT and CDR2 YNNKEL (reference sequence). This clonotype was found many times. The antigen remains undetermined. The TCR beta library used iRepertoire HTBI primers with Arm-PCR amplification of CDR3. TCRdb redid the calling of the multiplex PCR reads with MiXCR, one entry per CDR3 protein. The data hold hundreds of thousands of distinct CDR3 sequences, with 15% observed a single time. The sample's time point: newly diagnosed GD, antithyroid drugs for less than 3 months. Generation of the TCR library employed RNA extracted from PBMCs. A further study also used this sample, focusing on T cells in Graves' hyperthyroidism and ophthalmopathy.

This rearrangement joins TRBV3-1 to TRBJ1-3, with D hard to call. This TCR derives from a woman aged 40 to 49 with Graves disease. This material consisted of peripheral blood mononuclear cells (PBMCs), taken at new diagnosis, from a patient treated with antithyroid drugs. The CDR3 sequence is CASSQDGNTIYF. DNA for the CDR3: TGTGCCAGCAGCCAAGACGGAAACACCATATATTTT.